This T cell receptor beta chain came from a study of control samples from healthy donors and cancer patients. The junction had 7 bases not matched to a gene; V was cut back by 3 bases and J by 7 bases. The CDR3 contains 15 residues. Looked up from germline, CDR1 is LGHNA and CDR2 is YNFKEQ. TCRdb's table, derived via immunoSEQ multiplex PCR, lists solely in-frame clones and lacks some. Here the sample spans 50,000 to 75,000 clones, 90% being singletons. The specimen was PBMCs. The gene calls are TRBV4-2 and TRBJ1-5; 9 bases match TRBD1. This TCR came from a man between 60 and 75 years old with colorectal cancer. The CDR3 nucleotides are TGTGCCAGCAGCCAGGACAGGGGATTTGGGCAGCCCCAGCATTTT. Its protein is CASSQDRGFGQPQHF.